The rows below give T cell receptor beta chains drawn from one sample of a study of T cell responses to AZD1222 COVID-19 vaccine. Clones were sequenced by immunoSEQ multiplex PCR, and TCRdb holds only the in-frame ones, with some missing. The sample lists tens of thousands of clones, 80% seen once, with about 20% in the top ten. The material sequenced was peripheral blood, taken on day 0 of AZD1222 vaccination. All receptors derive from an adult in good health. Each CDR3 is given without its conserved first and last residue.

>TRBV4-2
ASSQDFEKLF
>TRBV5-4
ASSAWGGSYEKLF
>TRBV5-3
ARNFTSAWETQY
>TRBV11-2
ASSLQGRDEKLF
>TRBV7-9
ASRPQATDNEKLF
>TRBV20-1
SARQVAEAF
>TRBV28
ASTSGGTAGNTIY
>TRBV29-1
SVKQGYSGNTIY
>TRBV4-1
ASSQEAWTEAF
>TRBV19
ASSPPRDGLSTDTQY
>TRBV5-8
ASSFGGRLGPNTEAF
>TRBV5-1
ASSWTEGEKLF
>TRBV19
ASGTGTHQPQH
>TRBV11-3
ASSYTSGGGYTDTQY
>TRBV24-1
ATSDLPSGLAGGSVLRNIQY
>TRBV2
ASRGTEITQY
>TRBV28
ASNYPGQGTGGYT
>TRBV13
ASSPKDRMNTEAF